Following are 13 T cell receptor beta chains from one sample sequenced in a study of spatial heterogeneity in lung cancer. A single record per CDR3 protein comes from TCRdb applying MiXCR to the 5' RACE reads. The data show more than 40,000 distinct CDR3 sequences, 20% to 25% seen once. Regarding time point: blood at routine non-recurrence follow-up after resection. Sequenced material: PBMCs, taken at follow-up. Receptors were obtained from a female donor with early-stage non-small cell lung cancer.

In this sample, this clonotype turned up a few times. V usage is TRBV10-3 and J usage is TRBJ2-1, with D maybe TRBD2 (6 bases). Germline-derived CDR1 and CDR2 are ENHRY and SYGVKD. V was trimmed by 11 bases and J by 8 bases, leaving 25 bases between them. CDR3 size: 15 residues. CDR3: CASTPSVVSGHEQFF. The CDR3 nucleotides read TGTGCCTCGACCCCCTCAGTAGTAAGCGGGCATGAGCAGTTCTTC.

This clonotype was detected only a few times. J is TRBJ2-1 and V is TRBV5-4; 10 bases align to TRBD2. The length of the CDR3 is 14 residues. V shed 2 bases, J shed 7 bases, and the junction held 3 bases outside the gene matches. Germline V gene data show CDR1 as SGHNT and CDR2 as YYREEE (reference sequence). The CDR3 loop is CASSFASGRNEQFF. The CDR3 nucleotides read TGTGCCAGCAGCTTTGCTAGCGGGAGAAATGAGCAGTTCTTC.

This clonotype appeared many times. The V gene is TRBV7-2, the J gene TRBJ2-7, with D possibly being TRBD1 (6 bases). The CDR3 loop spans 13 amino acids. Trimming removed 5 bases from V and 2 bases from J, with 10 bases in between. Germline lookup yields CDR1 SGHTA and CDR2 FQGNSA. Written as DNA, the CDR3 is TGTGCCAGCAGCCACCGACAGGCCTACGAGCAGTACTTC. It is translated as CASSHRQAYEQYF.

This clonotype was recorded at least ten times. The rearrangement joins TRBV19 to TRBJ2-2; possibly TRBD2 for D (5 bases). Per germline, CDR1 LNHDA and CDR2 SQIVND (reference sequence). The germline V and J ends were trimmed by 6 bases and 7 bases, with 9 bases remaining between them. This CDR3 spans 12 amino acids. Here the CDR3 reads CASSLAGGELFF. CDR3 nucleotide sequence: TGTGCCAGTAGCCTAGCTGGCGGGGAGCTGTTTTTT.

This clonotype was observed a few times. This CDR3 is CASSLDSQPQHF. For the CDR3, the DNA is TGTGCCAGCAGTCTTGACAGTCAGCCCCAGCATTTT. The rearrangement joins TRBV6-6 to TRBJ1-5, with D possibly being TRBD1 (5 bases). The CDR3 loop spans 12 amino acids. Trimming took 5 bases from V and 6 from J, leaving 8 bases between them. In germline, CDR1 is MNHNY, CDR2 SVGAGI (reference sequence).

This rearrangement joins TRBV29-1 to TRBJ1-4, with D uncertain. CDR1 SQVTM and CDR2 ANQGSEA come from the germline V gene. V lost 4 bases and J 8 bases, leaving 14 bases between the germline ends. The CDR3 consists of 13 residues. The CDR3 loop reads CSVAPGEQEKLFF. For the CDR3, the DNA is TGCAGCGTTGCCCCCGGGGAACAGGAAAAACTGTTTTTT. The variable domain in full, completed from reference TRBV29-1 and TRBJ1-4, reads SAVISQKPSRDICQRGTSLTIQCQVDSQVTMMFWYRQQPGQSLTLIATANQGSEATYESGFVIDKFPISRPNLTFSTLTVSNMSPEDSSIYLCSVAPGEQEKLFFGSGTQLSVL.

This clonotype showed up many times. The chain is built from TRBV7-6 and TRBJ2-7, with 10 bases lining up with TRBD2. V gave up 3 bases and J gave up 2 bases; unmatched junction bases: 13. Germline loops: CDR1 SGHVS, CDR2 FNYEAQ. The CDR3 sequence is 18 residues long. For the CDR3, the DNA is TGTGCCAGCAGCTTTTTCCCCTCTGGACTAGCGGTGACCTACGAGCAGTACTTC. This codes for CASSFFPSGLAVTYEQYF.

In its sample, this clonotype was seen many times. The gene calls are TRBV5-8 and TRBJ1-4, with D hard to call. Between the trimmed V and J ends, which lost 1 base and 1 base, there was a span of 11 bases. The CDR3 covers 16 residues. Looked up from germline, CDR1 is SGHTS and CDR2 is YDEGEE. The CDR3 coding sequence is TGTGCCAGCAGCTTGCCGGGAGCCCTAACTAATGAAAAACTGTTTTTT. Amino acid sequence: CASSLPGALTNEKLFF.

This clonotype was seen many times. The chain employs TRBV7-2 and TRBJ1-4; D is possibly TRBD1 (5 bases). Trimming left V 1 base short and J 6 bases short, with 12 bases between. CDR3 size: 15 residues. In germline, CDR1 is SGHTA, CDR2 FQGNSA. CDR3 sequence (DNA): TGTGCCAGCAGCTTAGGAGGGGAGAGAGATGAAAAACTGTTTTTT. This translates into CASSLGGERDEKLFF.

V and J are TRBV29-1 and TRBJ2-3; unclear D gene. Trimming removed 0 bases at V and 4 bases at J, with 5 bases between. This CDR3 comprises 12 residues. The germline V gene has CDR1 SQVTM and CDR2 ANQGSEA. The CDR3 nucleotides are TGCAGCGTTGAAGAGGCTCCAGATACGCAGTATTTT. Encoded protein: CSVEEAPDTQYF.

This clonotype came up many times. V gene TRBV11-3 combines with J gene TRBJ2-5, with 9 bases lining up with TRBD1. Germline V gene data show CDR1 as SGHNT and CDR2 as YENEEA. The J segment lost 2 bases and the V segment lost 5 bases, leaving 9 bases of the junction unmatched. This CDR3 comprises 16 residues. CDR3 loop: CASSPTPGQGQETQYF. As DNA, the CDR3 is TGTGCCAGCAGCCCTACCCCGGGACAGGGACAAGAGACCCAGTACTTC.

J is TRBJ2-7 and V is TRBV29-1; D perhaps matches TRBD1 (5 bases). Germline V CDR1 and CDR2: SQVTM, ANQGSEA. CDR3 length: 13 amino acids. The V end was cut by 2 bases, the J end by 3 bases, with 11 bases between. The CDR3 sequence: CSVESQDNYEQYF. Here the CDR3 DNA reads TGCAGCGTTGAATCCCAGGACAACTACGAGCAGTACTTC.

The chain joins TRBV6-5 to TRBJ1-1, with 11 bases that match TRBD1. This CDR3 comprises 14 residues. The J segment lost 4 bases and the V segment lost 5 bases, leaving 3 bases of the junction unmatched. Per germline, CDR1 MNHEY and CDR2 SVGAGI. The CDR3 region is CASSTDRGLTEAFF. In DNA form, the CDR3 reads TGTGCCAGCAGTACGGACAGGGGGCTCACTGAAGCTTTCTTT.